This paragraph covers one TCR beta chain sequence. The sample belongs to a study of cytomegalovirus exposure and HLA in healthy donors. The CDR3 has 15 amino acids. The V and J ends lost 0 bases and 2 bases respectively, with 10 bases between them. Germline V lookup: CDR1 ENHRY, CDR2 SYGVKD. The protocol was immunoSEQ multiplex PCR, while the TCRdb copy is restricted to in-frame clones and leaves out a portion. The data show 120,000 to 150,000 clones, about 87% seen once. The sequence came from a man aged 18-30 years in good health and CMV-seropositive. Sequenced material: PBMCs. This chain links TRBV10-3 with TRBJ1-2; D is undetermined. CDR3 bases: TGTGCCATCAGTGAGTCGGTGGAGAGAAACTATGGCTACACCTTC. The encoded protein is CAISESVERNYGYTF.